This T cell receptor (beta chain) was retrieved from a study of T cells in Graves' hyperthyroidism and ophthalmopathy. Trimming took off 2 bases at V and 7 bases at J, with 8 bases between the two ends. The germline gives CDR1 MDHEN, CDR2 SYDVKM. The CDR3 consists of 12 residues. Uncontrolled infection, other autoimmune disease, pregnancy or lactation excluded patients. Using 10 ml of fresh peripheral blood, PBMCs were prepared. TCR beta CDR3 regions were amplified from RNA transcripts. HTBI primers were the set used in a first-round RT-PCR of the TCR CDR3. TCRdb fed the multiplex PCR reads into MiXCR, producing one record per CDR3 protein. Of 300,000 to 450,000 distinct CDR3 sequences in the sample, approximately 12% were seen once.

The sequencing sample was made of blood. V usage is TRBV28 and J usage is TRBJ1-2; D is uncertain. This TCR was recovered from a man between 25 and 39 years old with Graves' hyperthyroidism that later progressed to Graves' ophthalmopathy. The CDR3 DNA reads TGTGCCAGCAGTTTACTAGAAGGTGGCTACACCTTC. It yields the protein CASSLLEGGYTF.